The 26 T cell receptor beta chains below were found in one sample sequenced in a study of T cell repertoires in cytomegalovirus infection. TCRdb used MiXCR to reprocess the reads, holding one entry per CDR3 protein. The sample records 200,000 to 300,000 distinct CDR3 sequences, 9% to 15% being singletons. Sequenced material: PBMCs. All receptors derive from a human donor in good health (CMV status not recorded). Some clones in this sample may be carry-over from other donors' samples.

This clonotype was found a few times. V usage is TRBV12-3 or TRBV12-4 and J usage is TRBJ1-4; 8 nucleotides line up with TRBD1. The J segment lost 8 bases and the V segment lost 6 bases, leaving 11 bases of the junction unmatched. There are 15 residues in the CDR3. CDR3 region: CASRWTGSGLEKLFF. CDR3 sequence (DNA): TGTGCCAGCAGATGGACAGGGTCGGGATTGGAAAAACTGTTTTTT.

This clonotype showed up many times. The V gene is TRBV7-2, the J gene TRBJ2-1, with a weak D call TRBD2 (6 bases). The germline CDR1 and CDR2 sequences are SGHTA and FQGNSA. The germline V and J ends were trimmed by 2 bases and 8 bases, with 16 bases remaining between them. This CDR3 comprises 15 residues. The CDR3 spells CASSLIAGLGDEQFF. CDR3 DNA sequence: TGTGCCAGCAGCTTAATTGCGGGATTAGGCGATGAGCAGTTCTTC.

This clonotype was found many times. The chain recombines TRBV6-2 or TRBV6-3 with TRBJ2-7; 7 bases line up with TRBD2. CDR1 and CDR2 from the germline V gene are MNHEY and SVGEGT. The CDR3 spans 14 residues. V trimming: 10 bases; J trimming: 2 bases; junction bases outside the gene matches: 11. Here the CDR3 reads CATSRASGPYEQYF. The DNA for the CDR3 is TGTGCCACCTCTAGGGCTAGCGGCCCCTACGAGCAGTACTTC.

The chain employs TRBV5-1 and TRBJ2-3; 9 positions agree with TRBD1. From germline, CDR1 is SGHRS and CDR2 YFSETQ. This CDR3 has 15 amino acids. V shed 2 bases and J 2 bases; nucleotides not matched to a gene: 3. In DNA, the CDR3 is TGCGCCAGCAGCTTACAGGGGGCTAACACAGATACGCAGTATTTT. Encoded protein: CASSLQGANTDTQYF.

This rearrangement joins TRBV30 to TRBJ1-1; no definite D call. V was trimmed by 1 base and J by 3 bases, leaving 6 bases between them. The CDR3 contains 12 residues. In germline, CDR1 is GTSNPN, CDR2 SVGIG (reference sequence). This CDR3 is CAWSAQYTEAFF. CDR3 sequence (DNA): TGTGCCTGGAGTGCCCAGTACACTGAAGCTTTCTTT.

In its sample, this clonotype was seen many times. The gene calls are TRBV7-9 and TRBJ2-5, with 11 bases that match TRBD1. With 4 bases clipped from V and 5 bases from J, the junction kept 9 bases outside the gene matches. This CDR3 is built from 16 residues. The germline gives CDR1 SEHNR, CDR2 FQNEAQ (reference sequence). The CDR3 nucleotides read TGTGCCAGCAGCTCATTTTGGACAGGGGGCGTGGAGACCCAGTACTTC. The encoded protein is CASSSFWTGGVETQYF.

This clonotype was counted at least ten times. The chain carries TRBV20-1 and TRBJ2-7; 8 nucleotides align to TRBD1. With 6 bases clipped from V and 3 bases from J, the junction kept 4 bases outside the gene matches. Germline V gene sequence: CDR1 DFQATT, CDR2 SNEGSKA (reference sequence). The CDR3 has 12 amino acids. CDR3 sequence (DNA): TGCAGTGCCGGGACAGGAATCTACGAGCAGTACTTC. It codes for CSAGTGIYEQYF.

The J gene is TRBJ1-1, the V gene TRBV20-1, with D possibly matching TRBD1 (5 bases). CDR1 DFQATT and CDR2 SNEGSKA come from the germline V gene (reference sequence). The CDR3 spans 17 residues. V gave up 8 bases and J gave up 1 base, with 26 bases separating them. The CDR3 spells CSTAAARVNVGNTEAFF. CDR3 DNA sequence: TGCAGTACTGCCGCTGCCAGGGTCAACGTTGGGAACACTGAAGCTTTCTTT.

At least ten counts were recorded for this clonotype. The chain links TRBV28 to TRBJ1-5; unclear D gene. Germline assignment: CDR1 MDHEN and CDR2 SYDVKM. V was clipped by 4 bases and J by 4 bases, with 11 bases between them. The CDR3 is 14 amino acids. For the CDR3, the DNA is TGTGCCAGCAGTTCAGGAGCCGGGAATCAGCCCCAGCATTTT. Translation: CASSSGAGNQPQHF.

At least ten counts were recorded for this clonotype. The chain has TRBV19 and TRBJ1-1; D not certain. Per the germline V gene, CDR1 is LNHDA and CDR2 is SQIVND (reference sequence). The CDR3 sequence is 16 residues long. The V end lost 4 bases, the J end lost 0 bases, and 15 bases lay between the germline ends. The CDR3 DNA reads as TGTGCCAGTAGTACATGGGGTCTCGGAATGAACACTGAAGCTTTCTTT. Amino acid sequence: CASSTWGLGMNTEAFF.

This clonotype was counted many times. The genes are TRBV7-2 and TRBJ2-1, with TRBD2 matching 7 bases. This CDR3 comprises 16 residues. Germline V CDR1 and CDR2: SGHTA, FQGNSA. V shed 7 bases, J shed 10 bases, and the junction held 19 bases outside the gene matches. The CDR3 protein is CASTINAGGGREEQFF. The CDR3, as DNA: TGTGCCAGCACCATCAACGCGGGCGGGGGACGGGAGGAGCAGTTCTTC.

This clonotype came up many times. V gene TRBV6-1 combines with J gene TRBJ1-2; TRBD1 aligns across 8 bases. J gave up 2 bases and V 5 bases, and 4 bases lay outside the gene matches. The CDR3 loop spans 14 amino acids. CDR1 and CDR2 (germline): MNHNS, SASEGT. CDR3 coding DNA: TGTGCCAGCAGTCCACAGGGGGTAAACTATGGCTACACCTTC. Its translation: CASSPQGVNYGYTF.

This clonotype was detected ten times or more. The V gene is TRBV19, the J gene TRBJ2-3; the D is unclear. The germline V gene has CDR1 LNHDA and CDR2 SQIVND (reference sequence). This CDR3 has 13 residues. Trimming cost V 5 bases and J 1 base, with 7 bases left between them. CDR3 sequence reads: CASSPDRTDTQYF. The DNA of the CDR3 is TGTGCCAGTAGTCCGGACCGCACAGATACGCAGTATTTT.

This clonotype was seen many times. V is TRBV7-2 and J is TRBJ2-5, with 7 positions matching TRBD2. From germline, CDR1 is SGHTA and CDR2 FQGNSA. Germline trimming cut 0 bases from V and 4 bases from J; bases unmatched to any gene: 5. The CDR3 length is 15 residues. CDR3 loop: CASSLAPSGLETQYF. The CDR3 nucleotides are TGTGCCAGCAGCTTAGCGCCTAGCGGCCTAGAGACCCAGTACTTC.

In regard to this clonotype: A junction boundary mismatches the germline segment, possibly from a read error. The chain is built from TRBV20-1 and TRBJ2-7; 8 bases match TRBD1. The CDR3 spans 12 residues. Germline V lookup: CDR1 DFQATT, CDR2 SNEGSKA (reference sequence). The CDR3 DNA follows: TGCAGTGCCAGTCGGACAGGGAGCGAGCGGTACTTC. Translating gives CSASRTGSERYF.

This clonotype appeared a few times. CDR3 residues: CASSNREIDGYTF. For the CDR3, the DNA is TGTGCCAGCAGTAACAGGGAGATCGATGGCTACACCTTC. This chain connects TRBV6-2 or TRBV6-3 to TRBJ1-2, with D maybe TRBD1 (6 bases). Trimming cost V 5 bases and J 6 bases, with 13 bases left between them. The CDR3 has 13 residues. The germline V gene has CDR1 MNHEY and CDR2 SVGEGT.

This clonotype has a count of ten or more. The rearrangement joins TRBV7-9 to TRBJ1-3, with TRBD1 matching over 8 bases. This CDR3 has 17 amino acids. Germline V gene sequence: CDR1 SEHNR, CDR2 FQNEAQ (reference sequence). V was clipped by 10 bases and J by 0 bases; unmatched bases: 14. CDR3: CATTDRVNGDSGNTIYF. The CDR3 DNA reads TGTGCCACCACGGACAGGGTTAATGGAGACTCTGGAAACACCATATATTTT.

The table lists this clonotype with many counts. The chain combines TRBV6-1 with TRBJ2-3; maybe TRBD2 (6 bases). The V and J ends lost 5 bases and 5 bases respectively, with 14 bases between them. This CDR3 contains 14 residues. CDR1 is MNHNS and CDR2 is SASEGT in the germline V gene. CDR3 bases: TGTGCCAGCAGTAAGGGACTCTCCGAAGATACGCAGTATTTT. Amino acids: CASSKGLSEDTQYF.

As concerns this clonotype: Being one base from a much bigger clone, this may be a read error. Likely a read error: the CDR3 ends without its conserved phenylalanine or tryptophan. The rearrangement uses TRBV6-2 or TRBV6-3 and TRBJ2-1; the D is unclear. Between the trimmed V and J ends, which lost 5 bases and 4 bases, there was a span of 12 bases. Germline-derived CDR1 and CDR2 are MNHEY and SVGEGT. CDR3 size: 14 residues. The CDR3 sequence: CASSPSAGYNEQFL. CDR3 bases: TGTGCCAGCAGTCCCTCGGCCGGGTACAATGAGCAGTTCCTC.

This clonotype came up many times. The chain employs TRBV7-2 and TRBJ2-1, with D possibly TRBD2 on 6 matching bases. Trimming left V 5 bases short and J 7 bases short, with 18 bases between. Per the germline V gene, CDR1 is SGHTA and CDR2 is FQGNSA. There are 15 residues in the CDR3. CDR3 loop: CASSLGGALVNEQFF. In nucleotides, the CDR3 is TGTGCCAGCAGCCTCGGCGGGGCCTTGGTAAATGAGCAGTTCTTC.

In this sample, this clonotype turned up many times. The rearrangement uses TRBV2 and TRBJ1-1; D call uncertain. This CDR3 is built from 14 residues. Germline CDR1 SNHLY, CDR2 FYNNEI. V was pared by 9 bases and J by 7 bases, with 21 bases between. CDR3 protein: CARRTGSIRVEAFF. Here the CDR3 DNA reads TGTGCCAGGCGGACCGGGTCAATAAGGGTTGAAGCTTTCTTT.

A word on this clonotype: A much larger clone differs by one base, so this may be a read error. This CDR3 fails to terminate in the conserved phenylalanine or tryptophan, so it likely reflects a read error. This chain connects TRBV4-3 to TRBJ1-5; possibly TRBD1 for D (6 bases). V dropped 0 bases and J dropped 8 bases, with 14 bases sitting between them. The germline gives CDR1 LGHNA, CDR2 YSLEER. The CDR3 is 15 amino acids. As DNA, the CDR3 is TGCGCCAGCAGCCAAGATAATACAGGGAGAAAGCCCCAGCATTTA. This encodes CASSQDNTGRKPQHL.

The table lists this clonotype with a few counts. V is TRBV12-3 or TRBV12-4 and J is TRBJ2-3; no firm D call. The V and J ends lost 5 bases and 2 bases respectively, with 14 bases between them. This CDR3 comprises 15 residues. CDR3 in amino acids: CASSPLQLDTDTQYF. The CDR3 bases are TGTGCCAGCAGTCCTCTCCAGCTCGACACAGATACGCAGTATTTT.

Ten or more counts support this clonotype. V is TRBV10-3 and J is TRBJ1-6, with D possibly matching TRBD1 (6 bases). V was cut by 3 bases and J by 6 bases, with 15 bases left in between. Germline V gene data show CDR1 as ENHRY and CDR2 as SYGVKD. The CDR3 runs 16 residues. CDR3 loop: CAISDLEGVFNSPLHF. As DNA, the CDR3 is TGTGCCATCAGTGACCTGGAGGGGGTCTTTAATTCACCCCTCCACTTT.

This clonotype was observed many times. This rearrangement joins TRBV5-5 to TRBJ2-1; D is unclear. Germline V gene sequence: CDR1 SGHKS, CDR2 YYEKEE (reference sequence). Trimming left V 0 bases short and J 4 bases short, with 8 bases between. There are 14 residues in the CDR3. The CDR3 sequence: CASSLAEFYNEQFF. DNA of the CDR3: TGTGCCAGCAGCTTGGCTGAGTTTTACAATGAGCAGTTCTTC.

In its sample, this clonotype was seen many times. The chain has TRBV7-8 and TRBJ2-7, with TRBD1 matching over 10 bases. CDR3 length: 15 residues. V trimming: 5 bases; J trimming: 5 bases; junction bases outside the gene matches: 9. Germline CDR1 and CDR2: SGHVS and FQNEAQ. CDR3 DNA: TGTGCCAGCAGCGAATGGGACAGGGGAAAAAACGAGCAGTACTTC. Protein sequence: CASSEWDRGKNEQYF.